The 30 T cell receptor beta chains below come from one sample, sequenced in a study of persistence of HIV-infected CD4 T cells. Lysates of CMV-infected fibroblasts at about 10 ug/mL stimulated these cells. CD40L-negative CD69-negative CD45RO-high memory CD4+ T cells were sorted as populations depleted of antigen-responding cells. Their antigens remain unidentified. The libraries were made with immunoSEQ version 4 in survey mode. The assay was immunoSEQ multiplex PCR, and TCRdb's table has in-frame clones only and misses some. There are some 30,000 clones in the sample; 82% occur only once, and about 6% lies in the top ten. Sequenced here: CD4+ T cells sorted from PBMCs after approximately 19-hour stimulation, sampled from a patient who received antiretroviral therapy. The receptors come from an adult woman with HIV who was CMV-seropositive.

The count of this clone is one. The CDR3 DNA reads TGCGCCAGCAGCTTGGGGGGGACAGGCTTCCAAGAGACCCAGTACTTC. Its translation is CASSLGGTGFQETQYF. This chain joins TRBV5-1 and TRBJ2-5, with TRBD1 identical over 8 bases. The CDR3 length is 16 residues. Germline assignment: CDR1 SGHRS and CDR2 YFSETQ. V was pared by 0 bases and J by 1 base, with 5 bases of the junction left unmatched.

The chain couples TRBV30 to TRBJ1-1; possible D gene TRBD1, 6 bases. Germline assignment: CDR1 GTSNPN and CDR2 SVGIG (reference sequence). V was clipped by 2 bases and J by 1 base, with 14 bases between them. This CDR3 has 15 amino acids. CDR3 residues: CAWSTPGTPNTEAFF. CDR3 coding DNA: TGTGCCTGGAGTACCCCCGGGACACCGAACACTGAAGCTTTCTTT. Based on the CDR3 plus reference TRBV30 and TRBJ1-1, the full variable domain is SQTIHQWPATLVQPVGSPLSLECTVEGTSNPNLYWYRQAAGRGLQLLFYSVGIGQISSEVPQNLSASRPQDRQFILSSKKLLLSDSGFYLCAWSTPGTPNTEAFFGQGTRLTVV.

The rearrangement joins TRBV5-6 to TRBJ2-7; D ambiguous. This CDR3 is 16 amino acids long. V lost 0 bases to trimming and J lost 3 bases, with 16 bases between them. Per the germline V gene, CDR1 is SGHDT and CDR2 is YYEEEE. The CDR3 here is CASSLARSVKGYEQYF. CDR3 DNA: TGTGCCAGCAGCTTGGCCAGAAGTGTAAAGGGCTACGAGCAGTACTTC.

V usage is TRBV5-6 and J usage is TRBJ2-6; D gene ambiguous. CDR3 size: 17 residues. V lost 0 bases and J lost 0, with 10 bases in between. Germline CDR1 and CDR2: SGHDT and YYEEEE. CDR3 amino acids: CASSLEPRLSGANVLTF. The CDR3 nucleotides read TGTGCCAGCAGCTTGGAGCCTAGGCTCTCTGGGGCCAACGTCCTGACTTTC. Filled out from reference TRBV5-6 and TRBJ2-6, the complete variable domain reads DAGVTQSPTHLIKTRGQQVTLRCSPKSGHDTVSWYQQALGQGPQFIFQYYEEEERQRGNFPDRFSGHQFPNYSSELNVNALLLGDSALYLCASSLEPRLSGANVLTFGAGSRLTVL.

V gene TRBV7-2 combines with J gene TRBJ2-2, with D maybe TRBD1 (5 bases). CDR1 is SGHTA and CDR2 is FQGNSA in the germline V gene. Trimming pared 2 bases from V and 1 base from J, leaving 5 bases between. This CDR3 region has 14 residues. The DNA of the CDR3 is TGTGCCAGCAGCTTACAGGGGAACACCGGGGAGCTGTTTTTT. It codes for CASSLQGNTGELFF. Complete variable domain (other parts from reference TRBV7-2 and TRBJ2-2): GAGVSQSPSNKVTEKGKDVELRCDPISGHTALYWYRQSLGQGLEFLIYFQGNSAPDKSGLPSDRFSAERTGGSVSTLTIQRTQQEDSAVYLCASSLQGNTGELFFGEGSRLTVL.

CDR3 amino acids: CASRSEGAYSGANVLTF. CDR3 in DNA: TGTGCCAGCCGCTCGGAGGGGGCCTACTCTGGGGCCAACGTCCTGACTTTC. The genes are TRBV2 and TRBJ2-6, with TRBD1 as a possible D gene (7 bases). V lost 8 bases and J lost 0, with 17 bases in between. Looked up from germline, CDR1 is SNHLY and CDR2 is FYNNEI. CDR3 length equals 17 residues.

The V call is TRBV18, the J call TRBJ1-2; TRBD1 might be the D (6 bases). The germline CDR1 and CDR2 sequences are KGHSH and LQKENI. The CDR3 totals 13 residues. Trimming stripped 6 bases from V and 1 base from J, with 9 bases between. The CDR3: CASSEGGNYGYTF. The DNA for the CDR3 is TGTGCCAGCTCTGAAGGGGGTAACTATGGCTACACCTTC.

The chain couples TRBV28 to TRBJ2-1; 10 bases are shared with TRBD1. Germline V gene lookup returns CDR1 MDHEN and CDR2 SYDVKM. J gave up 2 bases and V 2 bases, and 12 bases lay outside the gene matches. This CDR3 spans 19 amino acids. The CDR3 loop reads CASSLMGQGPGGTYNEQFF. CDR3 DNA sequence: TGTGCCAGCAGTTTAATGGGACAGGGGCCGGGGGGCACCTACAATGAGCAGTTCTTC. The variable domain in full, with the rest retrieved from reference TRBV28 and TRBJ2-1, is DVKVTQSSRYLVKRTGEKVFLECVQDMDHENMFWYRQDPGLGLRLIYFSYDVKMKEKGDIPEGYSVSREKKERFSLILESASTNQTSMYLCASSLMGQGPGGTYNEQFFGPGTRLTVL.

The rearrangement joins TRBV7-2 to TRBJ2-2; D remains unclear. Germline lookup yields CDR1 SGHTA and CDR2 FQGNSA. V was pared by 3 bases and J by 8 bases, with 13 bases between. This CDR3 has 14 amino acids. The CDR3, as DNA: TGTGCCAGCAGCTTGCGGAGAACAACGGGGGAGCTGTTTTTT. Translation: CASSLRRTTGELFF.

The count of this clone is one. This chain links TRBV6-5 with TRBJ2-3; 7 bases map to TRBD2. Trimming at V came to 6 bases and at J to 3 bases, leaving 9 bases not matched to a gene. Germline V gene sequence: CDR1 MNHEY, CDR2 SVGAGI. This CDR3 has 15 residues. The CDR3 loop reads CASRPRGLKTDTQYF. Written as DNA, the CDR3 is TGTGCCAGCAGACCCCGGGGACTAAAGACAGATACGCAGTATTTT.

Written as DNA, the CDR3 is TGTGCCAGCAGTCCACCTCGTCTGGAGCAGTACTTC. This encodes CASSPPRLEQYF. This sequence joins TRBV6-2 or TRBV6-3 and TRBJ2-7; D remains ambiguous. V lost 5 bases, J lost 7 bases, and 12 bases lay in between. This CDR3 spans 12 amino acids. CDR1 and CDR2 from the germline V gene are MNHEY and SVGEGT.

The CDR3 bases are TGTGCCAGCAGAGATCTCAGAGGGGGGGAAAAACTGTTTTTT. Its protein product is CASRDLRGGEKLFF. This chain uses TRBV6-5 with TRBJ1-4; TRBD1 might be the D (6 bases). Trimming took 6 bases from V and 8 from J, leaving 16 bases between them. The CDR3 totals 14 residues. From germline, CDR1 is MNHEY and CDR2 SVGAGI.

The V and J genes are TRBV19 and TRBJ1-1; possibly TRBD1 for D (5 bases). Trimming pared 7 bases from V and 1 base from J, leaving 16 bases between. The CDR3 extends over 15 amino acids. The germline V gene encodes CDR1 LNHDA and CDR2 SQIVND (reference sequence). The CDR3 DNA sequence: TGTGCCAGTACTCCTAATCAGGGCCAGAACACTGAAGCTTTCTTT. Its translation: CASTPNQGQNTEAFF.

The chain uses TRBV7-2 and TRBJ1-3; 7 nucleotides agree with TRBD1. With 5 bases clipped from V and 0 bases from J, the junction kept 7 bases outside the gene matches. CDR1 and CDR2 (germline): SGHTA, FQGNSA. The CDR3 totals 16 residues. CDR3 sequence: CASSPRQGSSGNTIYF. CDR3 DNA: TGTGCCAGCAGCCCGAGACAGGGTTCCTCTGGAAACACCATATATTTT.

The chain uses TRBV29-1 and TRBJ1-3; no firm D call. V was pared by 3 bases and J by 3 bases, with 9 bases between. Germline CDR1 SQVTM, CDR2 ANQGSEA. This CDR3 is 13 amino acids long. For the CDR3, the DNA is TGCAGCGTTGACGGTCCGGGTGGAAACACCATATATTTT. This encodes CSVDGPGGNTIYF.

This rearrangement joins TRBV7-7 to TRBJ1-1; D uncertain. Trimming shortened V by 5 bases and J by 2 bases, and 9 bases separated the two germline ends. The CDR3 runs 13 residues. CDR1 SSHAT and CDR2 FNYEAQ come from the germline V gene (reference sequence). The CDR3 here is CASSPKLNTEAFF. CDR3 in DNA: TGTGCCAGCAGCCCGAAGCTAAACACTGAAGCTTTCTTT.

This clone came up once. The rearrangement links TRBV6-5 to TRBJ1-2; D remains unclear. Trimming pared 7 bases from V and 8 bases from J, leaving 14 bases between. Germline values: CDR1 MNHEY, CDR2 SVGAGI. The CDR3 extends over 12 amino acids. The CDR3 DNA is TGTGCCAGCATGAGAAACGGGGTAGGCTACACCTTC. This translates into CASMRNGVGYTF.

This clone was detected only a few times. This chain uses TRBV9 with TRBJ2-7; D unclear. CDR1 SGDLS and CDR2 YYNGEE come from the germline V gene. The CDR3 runs to 15 residues. V gave up 0 bases and J gave up 0 bases, with 10 bases separating them. CDR3: CASSVGGLLSYEQYF. The CDR3 DNA sequence: TGTGCCAGCAGCGTAGGTGGGTTGCTCTCCTACGAGCAGTACTTC.

In this sample, this clone turned up once. For the CDR3, the DNA is TGTGCCATCAGTTCCGAACGGGACCCCCGTTCACCCCTCCACTTT. Its translation is CAISSERDPRSPLHF. The chain joins TRBV10-3 to TRBJ1-6, with a tentative D call TRBD1 (5 bases). Trimming removed 5 bases at V and 9 bases at J, with 17 bases between. This CDR3 is built from 15 residues. The V gene's germline CDR1 is ENHRY and CDR2 SYGVKD.

This clone was counted a single time. V gene TRBV5-1 combines with J gene TRBJ2-1; 7 bases agree with TRBD1. Unmatched junction bases numbered 7, after V lost 0 bases and J lost 1 base. Germline assignment: CDR1 SGHRS and CDR2 YFSETQ. This CDR3 has 17 residues. The CDR3 DNA reads as TGCGCCAGCAGCTTGGTCCCCGGGGACAGTTCCTACAATGAGCAGTTCTTC. Protein sequence: CASSLVPGDSSYNEQFF. Together with reference TRBV5-1 and TRBJ2-1, the CDR3 gives the full variable domain: KAGVTQTPRYLIKTRGQQVTLSCSPISGHRSVSWYQQTPGQGLQFLFEYFSETQRNKGNFPGRFSGRQFSNSRSEMNVSTLELGDSALYLCASSLVPGDSSYNEQFFGPGTRLTVL.

The gene calls are TRBV7-9 and TRBJ1-1; 7 positions match TRBD1. CDR1 and CDR2 from the germline V gene are SEHNR and FQNEAQ (reference sequence). The CDR3 has 15 amino acids. After removal of 5 bases from V and 5 bases from J, the junction contained 11 bases not matched to a gene. DNA of the CDR3: TGTGCCAGCAGCCTCCAGGGGAAGGGGGCGACTGAAGCTTTCTTT. This gives the protein CASSLQGKGATEAFF.

This rearrangement joins TRBV7-2 to TRBJ2-1, with 8 bases identical to TRBD2. Trimming at V came to 1 base and at J to 5 bases, leaving 4 bases not matched to a gene. In germline, CDR1 is SGHTA, CDR2 FQGNSA. The CDR3 is made up of 15 amino acids. The CDR3 DNA reads TGTGCCAGCAGCTTAGGACTAGCGATTAACAATGAGCAGTTCTTC. Translating gives CASSLGLAINNEQFF.

The CDR3 DNA follows: TGTGCCAGTAGTCCCGGCGGGCAGGGGAACTATGGCTACACCTTC. The encoded protein is CASSPGGQGNYGYTF. The chain uses TRBV19 and TRBJ1-2; maybe TRBD1 (6 bases). The length of the CDR3 is 15 residues. The germline gives CDR1 LNHDA, CDR2 SQIVND (reference sequence). V shed 5 bases and J shed 2 bases, with 15 bases lying between them.

CDR3 amino acids: CASSVGVHSYEQYF. The CDR3 DNA sequence: TGTGCCAGCAGTGTAGGGGTTCACTCCTACGAGCAGTACTTC. The gene calls are TRBV2 and TRBJ2-7; possibly TRBD1 for D (5 bases). Germline V CDR1 and CDR2: SNHLY, FYNNEI. Trimming cost V 4 bases and J 0 bases, with 10 bases left between them. The CDR3 has 14 amino acids.

The rearrangement joins TRBV28 to TRBJ2-1; 10 positions agree with TRBD2. The CDR3 extends over 14 amino acids. The J segment lost 4 bases and the V segment lost 6 bases, leaving 3 bases of the junction unmatched. CDR1 is MDHEN and CDR2 is SYDVKM in the germline V gene. The CDR3 here is CASRGTSEYNEQFF. DNA for the CDR3: TGTGCCAGCAGGGGGACTAGCGAATACAATGAGCAGTTCTTC. Variable domain in full (rest from reference TRBV28 and TRBJ2-1): DVKVTQSSRYLVKRTGEKVFLECVQDMDHENMFWYRQDPGLGLRLIYFSYDVKMKEKGDIPEGYSVSREKKERFSLILESASTNQTSMYLCASRGTSEYNEQFFGPGTRLTVL.

This chain connects TRBV19 to TRBJ2-4; D is ambiguous. Germline assignment: CDR1 LNHDA and CDR2 SQIVND (reference sequence). V lost 10 bases and J 0 bases, leaving 16 bases between the germline ends. This CDR3 is built from 15 residues. The CDR3 DNA is TGTGCCACTTACCAAAGATTGGGAGCCAAAAACATTCAGTACTTC. Protein product: CATYQRLGAKNIQYF.

The V gene is TRBV5-4, the J gene TRBJ2-7; 9 nucleotides line up with TRBD2. The CDR3 covers 17 residues. From germline, CDR1 is SGHNT and CDR2 YYREEE (reference sequence). V was pared by 2 bases and J by 2 bases, with 11 bases of the junction left unmatched. The DNA of the CDR3 is TGTGCCAGCAGCTTAGACGTGCGGGGGGGCCCTCCCTACGAGCAGTACTTC. Its translation is CASSLDVRGGPPYEQYF. The full variable domain, completed using reference TRBV5-4 and TRBJ2-7, is ETGVTQSPTHLIKTRGQQVTLRCSSQSGHNTVSWYQQALGQGPQFIFQYYREEENGRGNFPPRFSGLQFPNYSSELNVNALELDDSALYLCASSLDVRGGPPYEQYFGPGTRLTVT.

The chain employs TRBV7-2 and TRBJ2-5; 8 nucleotides agree with TRBD2. The CDR3 is made up of 16 amino acids. CDR1 is SGHTA and CDR2 is FQGNSA in the germline V gene. Unmatched junction bases numbered 5, after V lost 1 base and J lost 1 base. The CDR3 is CASSLDGAGGQETQYF. CDR3 sequence (DNA): TGTGCCAGCAGCTTAGATGGGGCGGGGGGCCAAGAGACCCAGTACTTC.

This chain links TRBV5-8 with TRBJ1-2; 9 bases are shared with TRBD1. The CDR3 has 15 amino acids. The V gene's germline CDR1 is SGHTS and CDR2 YDEGEE. J was trimmed by 5 bases and V by 4 bases; bases with no gene match: 9. The CDR3 reads CASSPGTGYRYGYTF. CDR3 nucleotide sequence: TGTGCCAGCAGCCCCGGGACAGGGTATCGGTATGGCTACACCTTC.

The rearrangement joins TRBV7-9 to TRBJ1-3, with D uncertain. CDR3 length: 14 amino acids. CDR1 is SEHNR and CDR2 is FQNEAQ in the germline V gene (reference sequence). Trimming left V 4 bases short and J 0 bases short, with 7 bases between. The CDR3 here is CASSSAVSGNTIYF. The CDR3 DNA sequence: TGTGCCAGCAGCTCTGCGGTCTCTGGAAACACCATATATTTT.